This T cell receptor (beta chain) was sequenced for a study of graft-versus-host responses after intestinal transplantation. In the study overall: All recipients were given anti-thymocyte globulin induction, and tacrolimus and steroids were then administered for three to four years. Overall study findings and caveats: Within allografts, high graft-versus-host to host-versus-graft clonal ratios were seen among patients with graft-donor T cell macrochimerism.

A remark on this clone: What it binds is unknown.

Assay used: immunoSEQ multiplex PCR; TCRdb lists only in-frame clones, some missing. This sample has 100,000 to 120,000 clones; just under 95% occur once, and the top ten carry roughly 0.5%. V was shortened by 4 bases and J by 5 bases, with 6 bases between the two germline ends. CDR1 is SGHDT and CDR2 is YYEEEE in the germline V gene. This CDR3 spans 11 amino acids. Specimen: unstimulated CD8+ T cells sorted from spleen or lymph node cells, collected before intestinal transplant. The sequence was collected from a human donor who received an intestinal transplant. V is TRBV5-6 and J is TRBJ1-1; D is possibly TRBD1 (5 bases). The CDR3 bases are TGTGCCAGCAGCACAGGAACTGAAGCTTTCTTT. Translating it yields CASSTGTEAFF.